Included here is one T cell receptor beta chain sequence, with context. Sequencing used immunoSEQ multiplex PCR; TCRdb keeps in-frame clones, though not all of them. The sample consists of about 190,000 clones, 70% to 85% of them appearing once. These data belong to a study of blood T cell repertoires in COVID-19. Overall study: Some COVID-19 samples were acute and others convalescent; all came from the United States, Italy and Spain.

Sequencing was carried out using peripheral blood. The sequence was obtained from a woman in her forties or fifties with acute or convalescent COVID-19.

The CDR3 DNA reads TGCGCCAGCAGCCAAGACCGTAGGGGGCTGGGCGAGCAGTACTTC. It translates to CASSQDRRGLGEQYF. V and J are TRBV4-1 and TRBJ2-7; 7 bases agree with TRBD1. Germline assignment: CDR1 MGHRA and CDR2 YSYEKL. This CDR3 contains 15 residues. The J segment lost 6 bases and the V segment lost 0 bases, leaving 8 bases of the junction unmatched.